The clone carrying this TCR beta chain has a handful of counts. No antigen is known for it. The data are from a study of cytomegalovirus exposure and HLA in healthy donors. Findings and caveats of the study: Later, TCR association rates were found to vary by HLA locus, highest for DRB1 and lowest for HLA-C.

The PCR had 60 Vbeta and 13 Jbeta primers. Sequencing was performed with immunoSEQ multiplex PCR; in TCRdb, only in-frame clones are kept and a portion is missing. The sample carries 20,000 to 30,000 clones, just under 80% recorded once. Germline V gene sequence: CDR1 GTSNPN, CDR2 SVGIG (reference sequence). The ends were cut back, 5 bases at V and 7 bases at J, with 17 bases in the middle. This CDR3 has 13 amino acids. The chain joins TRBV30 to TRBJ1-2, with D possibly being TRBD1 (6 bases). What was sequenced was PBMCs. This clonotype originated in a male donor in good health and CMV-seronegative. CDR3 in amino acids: CAWHRDRPRGYTF. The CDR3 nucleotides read TGTGCCTGGCACAGGGACCGGCCGCGTGGCTACACCTTC.